This TCR beta chain was obtained from a study of blood T cell repertoires in COVID-19. Study details: Acute and convalescent COVID-19 specimens originated in the United States, Italy and Spain.

This clone showed up just once. Libraries were prepared by immunoSEQ multiplex PCR; TCRdb keeps only in-frame clonotypes and omits some of them. The sample has approximately 82,000 clones, around 92% seen once; the top ten hold roughly 6.4%. This CDR3 has 15 amino acids. With V trimmed by 2 bases and J by 1 base, 4 bases remained unmatched. The germline V gene encodes CDR1 SQVTM and CDR2 ANQGSEA. V usage is TRBV29-1 and J usage is TRBJ2-1, with TRBD2 matching over 8 bases. The origin of this receptor is a woman aged 55 to 70 with active COVID-19. Sequenced sample: peripheral blood. CDR3 sequence reads: CSVEPGLESYNEQFF. CDR3 sequence (DNA): TGCAGCGTTGAACCGGGACTAGAGTCCTACAATGAGCAGTTCTTC.